These 32 T cell receptor beta chains share one sample of origin, sequenced in a study of blood T cells in healthy people across ages. Primed by a sample-barcoded 5' primer and a J-beta primer mix, a second PCR proceeded for roughly 6 to 12 cycles. TCRdb passed the 5' RACE reads through MiXCR, listing each CDR3 protein once. The sample holds approximately 830,000 distinct CDR3 sequences, 60% to 80% seen once. The sample taken for sequencing was blood. The receptors here all came from a man under 40 in good health.

The V gene is TRBV5-1, the J gene TRBJ1-6, with D maybe TRBD1 (6 bases). The germline CDR1 and CDR2 sequences are SGHRS and YFSETQ. The CDR3 loop spans 16 amino acids. Trimming pared 2 bases from V and 0 bases from J, leaving 9 bases between. CDR3 region: CASSLRDISYNSPLHF. In DNA, the CDR3 is TGCGCCAGCAGCTTACGGGACATCTCCTATAATTCACCCCTCCACTTT.

The rearrangement links TRBV4-3 to TRBJ2-1, with 9 positions matching TRBD1. The CDR3 runs 16 residues. J gave up 5 bases and V 1 base, and 6 bases lay outside the gene matches. CDR1 and CDR2 from the germline V gene are LGHNA and YSLEER. The CDR3 here is CASSQAGTGLDNEQFF. The DNA of the CDR3 is TGCGCCAGCAGCCAAGCCGGGACAGGGTTGGACAATGAGCAGTTCTTC.

This clonotype occurred once. The rearrangement joins TRBV6-2 or TRBV6-3 to TRBJ2-1; no firm D call. Germline V gene sequence: CDR1 MNHEY, CDR2 SVGEGT. There are 12 residues in the CDR3. V dropped 2 bases and J dropped 10 bases, with 9 bases sitting between them. The DNA of the CDR3 is TGTGCCAGCAGTTACCCCGCTTTGGAGCAGTTCTTC. Encoded protein: CASSYPALEQFF.

This chain joins TRBV29-1 and TRBJ2-5, with 9 bases matching TRBD2. The CDR3 spans 14 residues. Germline-derived CDR1 and CDR2 are SQVTM and ANQGSEA. Germline trimming cut 4 bases from V and 2 bases from J; bases unmatched to any gene: 5. The CDR3 region has the DNA TGCAGCGTTGCGGCTAGCGGGGTACAAGAGACCCAGTACTTC. As protein: CSVAASGVQETQYF.

The genes are TRBV6-5 and TRBJ1-2; D is undetermined. Trimming stripped 2 bases from V and 3 bases from J, with 10 bases between. Germline V gene lookup returns CDR1 MNHEY and CDR2 SVGAGI. This CDR3 has 14 residues. In DNA, the CDR3 is TGTGCCAGCAGTTACGGCAGCGCTGACTATGGCTACACCTTC. As protein: CASSYGSADYGYTF.

V gene TRBV6-2 or TRBV6-3 combines with J gene TRBJ2-1, with D tentatively TRBD1 (6 bases). The CDR3 has 15 amino acids. V was shortened by 6 bases and J by 0 bases, with 12 bases between the two germline ends. Looked up from germline, CDR1 is MNHEY and CDR2 is SVGEGT. This CDR3 reads CASRDTGSSYNEQFF. CDR3 coding DNA: TGTGCCAGCAGGGATACAGGGAGCTCCTACAATGAGCAGTTCTTC.

This sequence joins TRBV20-1 and TRBJ2-4; D gene ambiguous. The assigned J gene may be wrong: the sequence end matches TRBJ2-7 better. This CDR3 comprises 14 residues. CDR1 and CDR2 from the germline V gene are DFQATT and SNEGSKA (reference sequence). The CDR3 sequence: CSARDLGEGYEQYF. In DNA form, the CDR3 reads TGCAGTGCTAGAGATCTTGGCGAAGGCTACGAGCAGTACTTC.

This clonotype has only a few counts. The V and J genes are TRBV21-1 and TRBJ2-5; whether TRBD1, the table's D call, matches the DNA was not checked. TRBV21-1 is flagged as a pseudogene. The length of the CDR3 is 17 residues. CDR3 region: CASSKDELGTGQETQYF. The CDR3 DNA follows: TGTGCCAGCAGCAAAGACGAATTGGGGACAGGGCAAGAGACCCAGTACTTC.

On this clonotype: Germline and junction disagree at one end, which may indicate a read error. This chain links TRBV4-2 with TRBJ2-6; D remains ambiguous. Germline lookup yields CDR1 LGHNA and CDR2 YNFKEQ. The CDR3 covers 18 residues. CDR3 nucleotide sequence: TGTGCCAGCAACCAAGATCATCACGATACCTCTGGGGCCAACGTCCTGACTTTC. Translation: CASNQDHHDTSGANVLTF.

This chain links TRBV12-3 or TRBV12-4 with TRBJ2-4; D remains unclear. This CDR3 spans 16 amino acids. Trimming cost V 3 bases and J 6 bases, with 18 bases left between them. This CDR3 reads CASSLSSTGVRNIQYF. The DNA of the CDR3 is TGTGCCAGCAGTTTGTCGTCGACTGGGGTTAGAAACATTCAGTACTTC.

A note on this clonotype: A much larger clone differs from this one at a single base, so this may be a read error. J is TRBJ2-3 and V is TRBV6-1; D is uncertain. There are 15 residues in the CDR3. Per the germline V gene, CDR1 is MNHNS and CDR2 is SASEGT. CDR3 in amino acids: CTSSEAQGTADTQYF. Here the CDR3 DNA reads TGTACCAGCAGTGAAGCCCAAGGCACGGCAGATACGCAGTATTTT.

The chain joins TRBV12-3 or TRBV12-4 to TRBJ2-3; 9 positions agree with TRBD1. V lost 5 bases, J lost 4 bases, and 10 bases stayed unmatched. The CDR3 is 16 amino acids. The CDR3 is CASSIRDRAGADTQYF. In DNA, the CDR3 is TGTGCCAGCAGTATACGGGACAGGGCGGGTGCAGATACGCAGTATTTT.

This clonotype came up a few times. V usage is TRBV11-2 and J usage is TRBJ2-7, with D uncertain. The V gene's germline CDR1 is SGHAT and CDR2 FQNNGV. V was cut by 1 base and J by 7 bases, with 11 bases left in between. There are 13 residues in the CDR3. As DNA, the CDR3 is TGTGCCAGCAGCTTAGGACACCCGAGGGAGCAGTACTTC. Translating it yields CASSLGHPREQYF.

V and J are TRBV6-5 and TRBJ2-2; D ambiguous. The length of the CDR3 is 14 residues. V was pared by 4 bases and J by 5 bases, with 11 bases between. Looked up from germline, CDR1 is MNHEY and CDR2 is SVGAGI. The CDR3 here is CASSFFARTGELFF. The CDR3 coding sequence is TGTGCCAGCAGTTTTTTCGCCCGGACCGGGGAGCTGTTTTTT.

This clonotype occurred a few times. The CDR3 loop reads CASSSTVYEQYF. The DNA of the CDR3 is TGTGCCAGCAGTTCGACTGTCTACGAGCAGTACTTC. The chain has TRBV7-2 and TRBJ2-7; D is unresolved. The CDR3 sequence is 12 residues long. From germline, CDR1 is SGHTA and CDR2 FQGNSA. V shed 6 bases and J shed 3 bases, with 9 bases lying between them. The variable domain in full, completed from reference TRBV7-2 and TRBJ2-7, reads GAGVSQSPSNKVTEKGKDVELRCDPISGHTALYWYRQSLGQGLEFLIYFQGNSAPDKSGLPSDRFSAERTGGSVSTLTIQRTQQEDSAVYLCASSSTVYEQYFGPGTRLTVT.

This chain connects TRBV6-5 to TRBJ2-1, with TRBD1 matching over 7 bases. Germline V gene data show CDR1 as MNHEY and CDR2 as SVGAGI. CDR3 length equals 16 residues. With 6 bases clipped from V and 0 bases from J, the junction kept 8 bases outside the gene matches. The DNA of the CDR3 is TGTGCCAGCAGGCCACACCGGGACAGCTCCTACAATGAGCAGTTCTTC. It specifies CASRPHRDSSYNEQFF.

The V call is TRBV6-6, the J call TRBJ2-5; D may be TRBD1 (6 bases). Trimming removed 7 bases at V and 2 bases at J, with 11 bases between. Germline V gene data show CDR1 as MNHNY and CDR2 as SVGAGI (reference sequence). This CDR3 is 13 amino acids long. The DNA for the CDR3 is TGTGCCAGCACTGGGACAACTCAAGAGACCCAGTACTTC. Its protein is CASTGTTQETQYF.

This chain links TRBV4-3 with TRBJ2-1; perhaps D is TRBD1 or TRBD2 (5 bases each). The V end lost 4 bases, the J end lost 10 bases, and 17 bases lay between the germline ends. Germline V CDR1 and CDR2: LGHNA, YSLEER. This CDR3 has 14 amino acids. The CDR3 coding sequence is TGCGCCAGCAGCCCCCGGGGCAGGGCCCTAGAGCAGTTCTTC. Translation gives CASSPRGRALEQFF.

This sequence joins TRBV4-3 and TRBJ2-6, with unresolved D. V dropped 3 bases and J dropped 4 bases, with 7 bases sitting between them. The CDR3 covers 14 residues. Germline-derived CDR1 and CDR2 are LGHNA and YSLEER. CDR3: CASSQPLGANVLTF. DNA of the CDR3: TGCGCCAGCAGCCAGCCCCTGGGGGCCAACGTCCTGACTTTC.

The V call is TRBV6-5, the J call TRBJ2-1; TRBD1 aligns across 7 bases. Looked up from germline, CDR1 is MNHEY and CDR2 is SVGAGI. The CDR3 has 17 residues. V was clipped by 4 bases and J by 8 bases; unmatched bases: 17. The CDR3 reads CASSSLLARGLFDEQFF. CDR3 DNA: TGTGCCAGCAGTTCCCTCTTGGCCAGGGGGTTATTCGATGAGCAGTTCTTC.

In the case of this clonotype: Given the absence of the conserved phenylalanine or tryptophan at the CDR3 end, a read error is likely. The chain joins TRBV10-2 to TRBJ2-5, with 12 bases fitting TRBD1. CDR1 is WSHSY, CDR2 SAAADI, per germline. The CDR3 is made up of 17 amino acids. V lost 4 bases to trimming and J lost 5 bases; unmatched junction nucleotides: 11. This chain's CDR3 is CASSVLRGQGAVETQYL. CDR3 DNA sequence: TGCGCCAGCAGTGTCTTGCGGGGACAGGGGGCTGTGGAGACCCAGTACTTA.

This clonotype has a handful of counts. The chain joins TRBV12-3 or TRBV12-4 to TRBJ2-4; no definite D call. The V gene lost 5 bases and the J gene lost 7 bases, with 15 bases spanning the gap. This CDR3 is built from 14 residues. CDR3 amino acids: CASSPPPRSNIQYF. CDR3 in DNA: TGTGCCAGCAGTCCCCCACCAAGAAGTAACATTCAGTACTTC.

This chain connects TRBV15 to TRBJ2-1; D is ambiguous. Trimming shortened V by 3 bases and J by 2 bases, and 14 bases separated the two germline ends. Germline V CDR1 and CDR2: LNHNV, YYDKDF (reference sequence). This CDR3 has 16 residues. The CDR3 sequence: CATSSIGDTAYNEQFF. The CDR3 bases are TGTGCCACCAGCAGTATCGGTGACACCGCCTACAATGAGCAGTTCTTC.

This clonotype was observed a few times. The chain uses TRBV4-2 and TRBJ2-5, with a weak D call TRBD2 (5 bases). There are 15 residues in the CDR3. Per germline, CDR1 LGHNA and CDR2 YNFKEQ. V dropped 1 base and J dropped 5 bases, with 14 bases sitting between them. The CDR3 nucleotides read TGTGCCAGCAGCCAAGGCGCCGGGATGGCGGAGACCCAGTACTTC. It yields the protein CASSQGAGMAETQYF.

The CDR3 spells CSARDHRFFNEQYF. The CDR3 bases are TGCAGTGCTAGAGATCACAGGTTTTTCAATGAGCAGTACTTC. This chain connects TRBV20-1 to TRBJ2-1; D perhaps matches TRBD1 (5 bases). The DNA end is a closer match to TRBJ2-7, so the J assignment may be wrong. The CDR3 is made up of 14 amino acids. From germline, CDR1 is DFQATT and CDR2 SNEGSKA (reference sequence).

The J gene is TRBJ2-5, the V gene TRBV25-1, with D tentatively TRBD1 (6 bases). The J call may be incorrect, as the DNA end agrees better with TRBJ2-7. Germline assignment: CDR1 MGHDK and CDR2 SYGVNS. This CDR3 has 13 residues. The CDR3 DNA is TGTGCCAGCAGTGTGACAGGTGAGAACGAGCAGTACTTC. Residues: CASSVTGENEQYF.

This chain joins TRBV11-1 and TRBJ2-6, with D possibly matching TRBD1 (6 bases). Trimming took off 5 bases at V and 1 base at J, with 12 bases between the two ends. The germline V gene encodes CDR1 SGHAT and CDR2 FQDESV (reference sequence). The CDR3 length is 16 residues. DNA of the CDR3: TGTGCCAGCAGCGCCCAGGACAGTTCTGGGGCCAACGTCCTGACTTTC. It is translated as CASSAQDSSGANVLTF.

The V call is TRBV20-1, the J call TRBJ1-2; D unclear. V gave up 5 bases and J gave up 8 bases, with 6 bases separating them. The germline V gene encodes CDR1 DFQATT and CDR2 SNEGSKA (reference sequence). This CDR3 spans 9 amino acids. Written as DNA, the CDR3 is TGCAGTGCTGGGTCAGGCTACACCTTC. This encodes CSAGSGYTF.

Regarding this clonotype: Sequence at one end of the junction differs from germline and may be a read error. This rearrangement joins TRBV27 to TRBJ2-1, with 15 bases fitting TRBD2. The germline V gene encodes CDR1 MNHEY and CDR2 SMNVEV (reference sequence). The CDR3 sequence is 17 residues long. Here the CDR3 reads CASSHPRTSGGANEQFF. The CDR3 DNA follows: TGCGCCAGCAGCCATCCCCGGACTAGCGGGGGGGCAAATGAGCAGTTCTTC.

This clonotype was seen only a few times. V is TRBV20-1 and J is TRBJ2-7; TRBD2 aligns across 8 bases. V was clipped by 6 bases and J by 6 bases; unmatched bases: 4. The length of the CDR3 is 11 residues. The V gene's germline CDR1 is DFQATT and CDR2 SNEGSKA (reference sequence). The CDR3 coding sequence is TGCAGTGCCCCCCGGGGGGGCGAGCAGTACTTC. Translation: CSAPRGGEQYF.

This clonotype was found a few times. V usage is TRBV9 and J usage is TRBJ2-3; 7 bases agree with TRBD2. This CDR3 region has 15 residues. V shed 0 bases, J shed 3 bases, and the junction held 4 bases outside the gene matches. The germline V gene has CDR1 SGDLS and CDR2 YYNGEE. The CDR3 region has the DNA TGTGCCAGCAGCGTAGGTCCAGCGGGGACAGATACGCAGTATTTT. Its protein product is CASSVGPAGTDTQYF.

The chain links TRBV6-2 or TRBV6-3 to TRBJ2-1; D is undetermined. Germline-derived CDR1 and CDR2 are MNHEY and SVGEGT. The V and J ends lost 4 bases and 1 base respectively, with 17 bases between them. The CDR3 runs to 17 residues. As DNA, the CDR3 is TGTGCCAGCAGTTCCCTGGTGGGCCGCAGGTCCTACAATGAGCAGTTCTTC. This gives the protein CASSSLVGRRSYNEQFF.